This T cell receptor beta chain was sequenced for a study of T and B cells in COVID-19 patients. Study overall: Of approximately 20 active-infection patients, 18 carried comorbidities linked to unfavorable COVID-19 outcome.

The CDR3 length is 15 residues. The ends were cut back, 4 bases at V and 4 bases at J, with 16 bases in the middle. In germline, CDR1 is MNHEY, CDR2 SMNVEV (reference sequence). Multiplex PCR with BIOMED2 TRB-A/B primer pools amplified TRB rearrangements. In TCRdb, the multiplex PCR reads were re-called with MiXCR into one record per CDR3 protein. Counted here are about 20,000 distinct CDR3 sequences, approximately 28% occurring once; the ten biggest clones make up 2.5% to 3%. From blood, about 250-500 ng of genomic DNA served as TRB template. The chain links TRBV27 to TRBJ1-2; tentative D call: TRBD1 (5 bases). Material for sequencing was blood. The receptor comes from a human donor who had recovered from COVID-19. CDR3 DNA: TGTGCCAGCAGTTCCTGGGCAGGGACCCCCTATGGCTACACCTTC. Amino acid sequence: CASSSWAGTPYGYTF.